This TCR beta chain was retrieved from a study of identical twins. Findings and caveats of the study: Models underestimated how often monozygotic twins shared out-of-frame TCR alpha.

Points on this clonotype: Its antigen is not identified.

A single record per CDR3 protein comes from TCRdb applying MiXCR to the 5' RACE reads. Of about 280,000 distinct CDR3 sequences in the sample, about 8% are singletons; the top ten hold more than 2%. V was pared by 7 bases and J by 4 bases, with 13 bases between. Germline V gene lookup returns CDR1 SNHLY and CDR2 FYNNEI. The CDR3 runs 13 residues. These data also formed part of another study, on yellow fever vaccine responses in identical twins.

This TCR was recovered from a woman aged 18 to 35 in good health. The material sequenced was memory (CD45RO+) T cells sorted from blood. This chain links TRBV2 with TRBJ2-5; D gene unclear. CDR3 nucleotides: TGTGCCAGCACTCCGCATCAGCGAGAGACCCAGTACTTC. It is translated as CASTPHQRETQYF.